The next 2 T cell receptor beta chains were all read from a single sample in a study of CD8 T cells in Susac syndrome. RNA was extracted with the RNeasy kit, and a quantity of roughly 0.5 to 1 ug was reverse transcribed using random hexamers. Each CDR3 protein is one row after TCRdb ran MiXCR on the immunoSEQ multiplex PCR reads. The sample shows 100,000 or so distinct CDR3 sequences, under 95% of them seen only once. The specimen was CD8+ T cells from PBMCs. These receptors all stem from a human donor in good health.

The chain employs TRBV7-2 and TRBJ2-1, with TRBD2 matching over 10 bases. Germline V lookup: CDR1 SGHTA, CDR2 FQGNSA. The V segment lost 5 bases and the J segment 7 bases; nucleotides outside the gene matches: 5. The CDR3 has 14 amino acids. The CDR3 protein is CASSSGRAENEQFF. Written as DNA, the CDR3 is TGTGCCAGCAGCAGCGGGAGGGCCGAAAATGAGCAGTTCTTC.

Remarks on this clonotype: The junction and the germline gene differ at one end; a read error may be behind it. The chain employs TRBV7-9 and TRBJ1-1, with D hard to call. Germline loops: CDR1 SEHNR, CDR2 FQNEAQ (reference sequence). The CDR3 runs 10 residues. The CDR3 region is CASARTEVFF. DNA of the CDR3: TGTGCCAGCGCTCGCACGGAAGTTTTCTTT.